The 23 T cell receptor beta chains below come from one sample, sequenced in a study of cytomegalovirus exposure and HLA in healthy donors. This PCR relied on a set of 60 Vbeta primers and 13 Jbeta primers. Produced via immunoSEQ multiplex PCR; TCRdb's table is partial and in-frame only. The table includes some 130,000 clones, roughly 78% detected once. Sequencing was carried out using PBMCs. Receptor source: a male donor in good health and CMV-seronegative.

The chain is built from TRBV5-4 and TRBJ2-5, with 9 bases matching TRBD2. After removal of 0 bases from V and 5 bases from J, the junction contained 5 bases not matched to a gene. The CDR3 extends over 15 amino acids. Germline CDR1 and CDR2: SGHNT and YYREEE (reference sequence). The CDR3 nucleotides are TGTGCCAGCAGCTTGGATGTAGCGGGAGTTGAGACCCAGTACTTC. Protein: CASSLDVAGVETQYF. The whole variable domain, filled in from reference TRBV5-4 and TRBJ2-5, reads ETGVTQSPTHLIKTRGQQVTLRCSSQSGHNTVSWYQQALGQGPQFIFQYYREEENGRGNFPPRFSGLQFPNYSSELNVNALELDDSALYLCASSLDVAGVETQYFGPGTRLLVL.

The rearrangement joins TRBV6-4 to TRBJ2-2, with 7 bases lining up with TRBD1. Germline CDR1 and CDR2: MRHNA and SNTAGT. The junction had 1 base not matched to a gene; V was cut back by 2 bases and J by 7 bases. The CDR3 spans 13 residues. This CDR3 is CASSDRGHGELFF. In DNA, the CDR3 is TGTGCCAGCAGTGACAGGGGGCACGGGGAGCTGTTTTTT.

The CDR3 sequence: CASSLRAGLGSPLHF. In DNA form, the CDR3 reads TGTGCCAGCAGTTTACGGGCGGGACTGGGTTCACCCCTCCACTTT. V and J are TRBV28 and TRBJ1-6, with TRBD1 as a possible D gene (5 bases). Germline lookup yields CDR1 MDHEN and CDR2 SYDVKM. Trimming pared 2 bases from V and 9 bases from J, leaving 14 bases between. This CDR3 region has 15 residues.

This chain uses TRBV21-1 with TRBJ1-6; the table gives TRBD1 as D, unverified against the DNA. TRBV21-1 is shown as a pseudogene. This CDR3 spans 17 amino acids. Here the CDR3 reads CASSPRRLDRSNSPLHF. In DNA, the CDR3 is TGTGCCAGCAGCCCCCGACGGCTGGACAGGTCAAATTCACCCCTCCACTTT.

The chain has TRBV9 and TRBJ2-5; 10 bases are a match to TRBD2. The J call may not be correct, given that the DNA end is closer to TRBJ2-7. Per germline, CDR1 SGDLS and CDR2 YYNGEE. The CDR3 spans 18 residues. Here the CDR3 DNA reads TGTGCCAGCAGCGACCCCTTATCTGGGACTAGCGCCGACTACGAGCAGTACTTC. Protein: CASSDPLSGTSADYEQYF.

As regards this clone: An end of the junction differs from the germline gene, which may be a read error. The V gene is TRBV7-9, the J gene TRBJ2-7; a weak D match, TRBD2 (6 bases). CDR1 and CDR2 (germline): SEHNR, FQNEAQ (reference sequence). This CDR3 is built from 15 residues. The CDR3 region is CSSSLRKGTYHEQYF. For the CDR3, the DNA is TGTTCCAGCAGCTTGCGGAAGGGGACTTACCACGAGCAGTACTTC.

The chain employs TRBV9 and TRBJ2-3, with D possibly TRBD2 on 5 matching bases. This CDR3 region has 12 residues. The V end was cut by 4 bases, the J end by 5 bases, with 8 bases between. Germline V gene data show CDR1 as SGDLS and CDR2 as YYNGEE. The CDR3 is CASSPRGDTQYF. The CDR3 DNA reads as TGTGCCAGCAGCCCCCGGGGAGATACGCAGTATTTT.

The rearrangement uses TRBV2 and TRBJ2-2, with D possibly being TRBD1 (7 bases). The V gene's germline CDR1 is SNHLY and CDR2 FYNNEI. The CDR3 totals 18 residues. The V gene lost 0 bases and the J gene lost 5 bases, with 19 bases spanning the gap. The CDR3 loop reads CASSEARRAGGRTGELFF. The DNA for the CDR3 is TGTGCCAGCAGTGAAGCTAGGAGGGCAGGGGGAAGGACCGGGGAGCTGTTTTTT.

The rearrangement uses TRBV4-3 and TRBJ2-7; TRBD1 matches at 9 bases. The CDR3 sequence is 16 residues long. Trimming removed 1 base from V and 4 bases from J; junction bases left unmatched: 8. In germline, CDR1 is LGHNA, CDR2 YSLEER. In nucleotides, the CDR3 is TGCGCCAGCAGCCAAGTATGGGGACAGGGCGGATACGAGCAGTACTTC. It yields the protein CASSQVWGQGGYEQYF.

V usage is TRBV7-6 and J usage is TRBJ2-7, with TRBD2 matching 11 bases. V trimming: 0 bases; J trimming: 3 bases; junction bases outside the gene matches: 1. The CDR3 spans 15 residues. The germline V gene has CDR1 SGHVS and CDR2 FNYEAQ. The CDR3 nucleotides are TGTGCCAGCAGCTTAGCGGGGACTAGCGGCTACGAGCAGTACTTC. Amino acids: CASSLAGTSGYEQYF.

The chain is built from TRBV10-1 and TRBJ2-1; 8 nucleotides line up with TRBD2. This CDR3 has 16 residues. Germline V lookup: CDR1 WNHNN, CDR2 SYGVQD (reference sequence). V shed 5 bases, J shed 0 bases, and the junction held 6 bases outside the gene matches. CDR3 nucleotide sequence: TGCGCCAGCAGTTATAGCGGGACGAGCTCCTACAATGAGCAGTTCTTC. Protein: CASSYSGTSSYNEQFF.

The chain recombines TRBV18 with TRBJ1-3, with 8 positions matching TRBD1. The germline CDR1 and CDR2 sequences are KGHSH and LQKENI. The length of the CDR3 is 16 residues. V lost 1 base and J lost 3; bases outside the gene matches: 5. The CDR3 is CASSPQRQGNGNTIYF. CDR3 in DNA: TGTGCCAGCTCACCACAAAGACAGGGGAATGGAAACACCATATATTTT.

With respect to this clone: Its ends do not fully match the called genes, so a read error is possible. The chain combines TRBV15 with TRBJ2-7, with D unresolved. Germline assignment: CDR1 LNHNV and CDR2 YYDKDF (reference sequence). This CDR3 region has 15 residues. CDR3 region: CTTSRDSTSIYEQYF. DNA for the CDR3: TGTACCACCAGCAGAGACTCGACAAGTATCTACGAGCAGTACTTC.

The V and J genes are TRBV28 and TRBJ2-5; TRBD1 might be the D (6 bases). Germline V gene data show CDR1 as MDHEN and CDR2 as SYDVKM. The CDR3 totals 14 residues. Trimming left V 4 bases short and J 4 bases short, with 13 bases between. CDR3 nucleotide sequence: TGTGCCAGCAGTTCCACAGGGTTGTCAGAGACCCAGTACTTC. This sequence encodes CASSSTGLSETQYF.

The chain combines TRBV27 with TRBJ2-7; maybe TRBD2 (6 bases). Germline CDR1 is MNHEY and CDR2 is SMNVEV (reference sequence). The CDR3 consists of 14 residues. V shed 2 bases and J shed 4 bases, with 12 bases lying between them. CDR3 residues: CASSLSGPRYEQYF. The CDR3 bases are TGTGCCAGCAGTTTAAGCGGGCCACGGTACGAGCAGTACTTC.

Comment on this clone: The junction departs from germline at one end; a sequencing error may be responsible. The V and J genes are TRBV12-5 and TRBJ2-6; D uncertain. The V gene's germline CDR1 is LGHNT and CDR2 FRNRAP. The CDR3 length is 16 residues. The CDR3 here is CVSGLVLVAGANVLTF. In DNA form, the CDR3 reads TGTGTTAGTGGTTTGGTACTGGTTGCTGGGGCCAACGTCCTGACTTTC.

The chain has TRBV11-3 and TRBJ2-5, with TRBD1 matching over 8 bases. The J call is doubtful: the DNA matches TRBJ2-7 better. This CDR3 spans 14 amino acids. Germline V CDR1 and CDR2: SGHNT, YENEEA. Here the CDR3 reads CASSRGQGGYEQYF. In DNA form, the CDR3 reads TGTGCCAGCAGCCGAGGACAGGGCGGTTACGAGCAGTACTTC.

This clone has just a few counts. This sequence joins TRBV30 and TRBJ2-5, with D tentatively TRBD1 (6 bases). V gave up 4 bases and J gave up 7 bases, with 19 bases separating them. The length of the CDR3 is 14 residues. From germline, CDR1 is GTSNPN and CDR2 SVGIG (reference sequence). This CDR3 reads CAWTQLRTEGTQYF. CDR3 DNA: TGTGCCTGGACGCAGTTACGGACAGAAGGGACCCAGTACTTC.

This rearrangement joins TRBV7-2 to TRBJ2-7, with no clear D. V lost 5 bases and J 0 bases, leaving 17 bases between the germline ends. CDR3 length: 16 residues. Looked up from germline, CDR1 is SGHTA and CDR2 is FQGNSA. CDR3 bases: TGTGCCAGCAGCCTTAGGCTGGCGACAAGCTCCTACGAGCAGTACTTC. Translating gives CASSLRLATSSYEQYF.

A few counts support this clone. The chain joins TRBV29-1 to TRBJ1-1; perhaps TRBD1 as D (6 bases). The CDR3 sequence is 11 residues long. CDR1 is SQVTM and CDR2 is ANQGSEA in the germline V gene. Trimming left V 6 bases short and J 2 bases short, with 7 bases between. In nucleotides, the CDR3 is TGCAGCGTCAGGGGCAACACTGAAGCTTTCTTT. This encodes CSVRGNTEAFF.

The rearrangement joins TRBV19 to TRBJ1-2; D might be TRBD1 (5 bases). There are 12 residues in the CDR3. V was trimmed by 10 bases and J by 8 bases, leaving 17 bases between them. Germline V gene lookup returns CDR1 LNHDA and CDR2 SQIVND (reference sequence). The CDR3 protein is CATHRGGEGYTF. The CDR3 DNA follows: TGTGCCACCCATCGTGGGGGGGAAGGCTACACCTTC. The full variable domain, its missing parts supplied by reference TRBV19 and TRBJ1-2, is DGGITQSPKYLFRKEGQNVTLSCEQNLNHDAMYWYRQDPGQGLRLIYYSQIVNDFQKGDIAEGYSVSREKKESFPLTVTSAQKNPTAFYLCATHRGGEGYTFGSGTRLTVV.

This clone was detected only a few times. CDR3 DNA sequence: TGTGCCAGTAGGGGCGGCGGGGAAATTTCACCCCTCCACTTT. It codes for CASRGGGEISPLHF. This chain uses TRBV19 with TRBJ1-6; no firm D call. V lost 6 bases and J 9 bases, leaving 15 bases between the germline ends. The CDR3 covers 14 residues. CDR1 LNHDA and CDR2 SQIVND come from the germline V gene (reference sequence).

The V call is TRBV29-1, the J call TRBJ1-1; a weak D match, TRBD1 (5 bases). Germline V gene data show CDR1 as SQVTM and CDR2 as ANQGSEA. The V end lost 8 bases, the J end lost 1 base, and 23 bases lay between the germline ends. The CDR3 length is 16 residues. CDR3 protein: CSTARSGGMKNTEAFF. CDR3 DNA sequence: TGCAGCACTGCCCGATCGGGGGGTATGAAGAACACTGAAGCTTTCTTT. Full variable domain (missing parts from reference TRBV29-1 and TRBJ1-1): SAVISQKPSRDICQRGTSLTIQCQVDSQVTMMFWYRQQPGQSLTLIATANQGSEATYESGFVIDKFPISRPNLTFSTLTVSNMSPEDSSIYLCSTARSGGMKNTEAFFGQGTRLTVV.